The source of this T cell receptor beta chain is a study of CD8 T cells in cerebrospinal fluid in Alzheimer's disease. Looking at the study overall: CSF T cell clonal expansion was assessed by plate-based nested PCR and droplet-based sequencing.

This clonotype is labeled medium-sized based on frequency. Antigen unknown. The CDR3 length is 16 residues. CDR1 SGHTA and CDR2 FQGNSA come from the germline V gene. From the 10x single-cell sequencing reads, TCRdb lists one entry per CDR3 protein and no DNA. Its clone listing holds about 810 distinct CDR3 sequences. Neurodegeneration in patients was confirmed with biomarkers including neurofilament, amyloid-beta and tau. Overall study results and limits: Versus healthy subjects, Alzheimer's patients more often had clones of at least 3%.

The sample consisted of cerebrospinal fluid. The gene calls are TRBV7-2 and TRBJ2-2; without DNA, the TCRdb call of TRBD2 cannot be checked. The source of this sequence is a human donor with Parkinson's disease. The CDR3 reads CASSPWAGGNTGELFF.